This T cell receptor (beta chain) stems from a study of cytomegalovirus exposure and HLA in healthy donors. In the study overall: According to later analysis, the same platform produced the 130 or so validation and approximately 630 first-cohort repertoires. Whole-study findings and limits: Most observed TCR sequences were rare, whereas some public TCRs were detected in many donors.

V was clipped by 3 bases and J by 5 bases; unmatched bases: 21. The CDR3 spans 19 residues. Germline V gives CDR1 LNHNV, CDR2 YYDKDF (reference sequence). This clone was detected once. Its cognate antigen is unknown. Produced via immunoSEQ multiplex PCR; TCRdb's table is partial and in-frame only. The sample contains 55,000 to 75,000 clones, about 96% of which appear only once. V gene TRBV15 combines with J gene TRBJ2-5, with 7 bases that match TRBD1. The material sequenced was PBMCs. The sequence was collected from a woman between 18 and 30 years old in good health and CMV-seronegative. CDR3 bases: TGTGCCACCAGCAGCCGGACAGGATTTTGGGGTATTTGGGGGGAGACCCAGTACTTC. Its protein is CATSSRTGFWGIWGETQYF.